The source of this TCR beta chain is a study of T cell responses to AZD1222 COVID-19 vaccine. This CDR3 spans 16 amino acids. The V and J ends lost 3 bases and 0 bases respectively, with 12 bases between them. The germline V gene encodes CDR1 SGHRS and CDR2 YFSETQ. The repertoire was sequenced with immunoSEQ multiplex PCR; TCRdb's copy has only in-frame clones and lacks some. The sample records some 140,000 clones, 90% to 95% being singletons. Comment on this clone: Its specificity is not known.

Study-wide points: CD4 TCRs linked to vaccination spanned spike, dominating at 160-218 and 743-854. Unmutated variant regions reportedly attract nearly half of all spike-specific TCRs. The study sampled repertoires only after the peak T cell response. Donors were chiefly white British, with a greater number of females, and clonal diversity was perhaps underestimated.

The material was peripheral blood, obtained 28 days after the second AZD1222 dose. The TCR originated in an adult who received the AZD1222 COVID-19 vaccine. This chain links TRBV5-1 with TRBJ1-4; D gene ambiguous. CDR3 protein: CASSWGASATNEKLFF. As DNA, the CDR3 is TGCGCCAGCAGCTGGGGAGCTTCCGCAACTAATGAAAAACTGTTTTTT.